The TCR beta chain under discussion was sequenced for a study of CD8+ T cells in alopecia areata. Study-wide results and caveats: There were also resident alphabeta T cells of normal skin sequenced in scalp samples.

Germline V gene lookup returns CDR1 MNHEY and CDR2 SVGAGI. This CDR3 has 15 residues. The V gene end was trimmed by 7 bases and the J gene end by 4 bases; junction bases not matched to a gene: 8. cDNA serving as the sequencing template came from extracted, reverse transcribed RNA. The data were produced by immunoSEQ multiplex PCR, yet TCRdb's version contains in-frame clones alone and is incomplete. The data show 150,000 or so clones, with about 51% seen just once and 15% to 20% held by the top ten. About this clone: What it recognizes is unknown.

Treatment in this sample: oral pan-JAK inhibitor, 5-10 mg twice daily. This chain uses TRBV6-5 with TRBJ2-7; TRBD1 agrees at 12 bases. The source material was CD8+ T cells sorted from blood, sampled at week 4, from a patient treated with tofacitinib. The clonotype originates from a human donor with alopecia areata. The chain's CDR3 is CASTDRDRGPYEQYF. CDR3 coding DNA: TGTGCCAGCACCGACCGGGACAGGGGGCCTTACGAGCAGTACTTC.